This T cell receptor beta chain comes out of a study of OX40 agonist ivuxolimab in advanced cancers. About the study: Of mixed ages from about 20 to 80 and averaging approximately 60 years, the group was around 78% male.

Profiling relied on immunoSEQ multiplex PCR, and the TCRdb table lists in-frame clones only, not all of them. The sample includes roughly 70,000 clones, 70% to 90% of them seen just once. The clonotype was recovered from an adult with an advanced solid tumor such as melanoma, head and neck, liver or kidney cancer. Sequencing used CD4+ or CD8+ T cells sorted from blood, obtained in a trial of the OX40 agonist ivuxolimab.

The CDR3 nucleotides read TGTGCCAGTAGTGTCCATCAAGGCGGGGATGAAAAACTGTTTTTT. As protein: CASSVHQGGDEKLFF. The J gene is TRBJ1-4, the V gene TRBV19, with D uncertain. CDR3 length: 15 residues. The V gene lost 5 bases and the J gene lost 6 bases, with 16 bases spanning the gap. Germline CDR1 and CDR2: LNHDA and SQIVND (reference sequence).